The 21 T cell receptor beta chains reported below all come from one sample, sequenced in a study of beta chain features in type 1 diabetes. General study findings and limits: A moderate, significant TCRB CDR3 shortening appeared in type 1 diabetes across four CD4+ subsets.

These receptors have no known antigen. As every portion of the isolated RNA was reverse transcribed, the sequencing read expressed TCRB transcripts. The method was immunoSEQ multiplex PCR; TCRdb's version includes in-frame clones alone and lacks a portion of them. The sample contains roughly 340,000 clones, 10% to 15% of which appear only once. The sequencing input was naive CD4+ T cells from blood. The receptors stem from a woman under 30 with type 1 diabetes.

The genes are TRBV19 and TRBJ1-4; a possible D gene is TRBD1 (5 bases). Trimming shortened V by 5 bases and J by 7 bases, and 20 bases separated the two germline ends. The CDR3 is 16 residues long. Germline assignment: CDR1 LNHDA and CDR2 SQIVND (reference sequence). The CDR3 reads CASSPPLQASAEKLFF. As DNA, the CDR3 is TGTGCCAGTAGTCCCCCCTTACAGGCTTCGGCTGAAAAACTGTTTTTT.

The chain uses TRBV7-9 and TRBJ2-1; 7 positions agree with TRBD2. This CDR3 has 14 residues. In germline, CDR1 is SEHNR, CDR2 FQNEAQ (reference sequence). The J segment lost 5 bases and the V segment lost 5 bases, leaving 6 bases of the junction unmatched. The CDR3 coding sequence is TGTGCCAGCAGCCAGCGGACTAGGAACAATGAGCAGTTCTTC. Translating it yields CASSQRTRNNEQFF.

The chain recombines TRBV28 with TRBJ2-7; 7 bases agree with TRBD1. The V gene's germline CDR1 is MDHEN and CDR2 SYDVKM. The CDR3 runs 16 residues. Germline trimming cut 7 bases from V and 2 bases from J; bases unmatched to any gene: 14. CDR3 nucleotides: TGTGCCAGCACCCCCCAGCCGGACAGGAGCACCTACGAGCAGTACTTC. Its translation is CASTPQPDRSTYEQYF.

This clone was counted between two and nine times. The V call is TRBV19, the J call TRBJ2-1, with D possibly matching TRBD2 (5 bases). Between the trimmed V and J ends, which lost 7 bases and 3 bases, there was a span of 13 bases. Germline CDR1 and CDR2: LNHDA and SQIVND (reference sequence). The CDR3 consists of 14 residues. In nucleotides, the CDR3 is TGTGCCAGTACCGACCCGGGGATCTACAATGAGCAGTTCTTC. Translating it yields CASTDPGIYNEQFF.

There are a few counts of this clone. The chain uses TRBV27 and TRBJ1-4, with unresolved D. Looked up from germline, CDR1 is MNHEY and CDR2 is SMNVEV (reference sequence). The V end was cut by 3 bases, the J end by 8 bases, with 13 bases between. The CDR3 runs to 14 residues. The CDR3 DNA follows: TGTGCCAGCAGTTTCAGAGGACGCGGGGAAAAACTGTTTTTT. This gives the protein CASSFRGRGEKLFF.

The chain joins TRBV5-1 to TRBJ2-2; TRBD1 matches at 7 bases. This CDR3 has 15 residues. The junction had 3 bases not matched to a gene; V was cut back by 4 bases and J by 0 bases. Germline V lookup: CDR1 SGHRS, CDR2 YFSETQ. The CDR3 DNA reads TGCGCCAGCAGCCCGACAGGGTCGAACACCGGGGAGCTGTTTTTT. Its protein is CASSPTGSNTGELFF.

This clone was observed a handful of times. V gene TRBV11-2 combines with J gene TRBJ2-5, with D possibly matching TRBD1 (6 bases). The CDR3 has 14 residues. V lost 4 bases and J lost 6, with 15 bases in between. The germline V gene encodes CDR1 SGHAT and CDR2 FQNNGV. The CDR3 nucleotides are TGTGCCAGCAGCTCTTTGGCCAGGGGAAAGACCCAGTACTTC. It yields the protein CASSSLARGKTQYF.

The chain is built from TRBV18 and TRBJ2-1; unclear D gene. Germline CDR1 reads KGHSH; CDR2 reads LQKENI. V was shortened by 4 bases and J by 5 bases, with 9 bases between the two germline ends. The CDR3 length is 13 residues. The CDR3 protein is CASSRNSNNEQFF. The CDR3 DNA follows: TGTGCCAGCTCACGTAACAGCAACAATGAGCAGTTCTTC.

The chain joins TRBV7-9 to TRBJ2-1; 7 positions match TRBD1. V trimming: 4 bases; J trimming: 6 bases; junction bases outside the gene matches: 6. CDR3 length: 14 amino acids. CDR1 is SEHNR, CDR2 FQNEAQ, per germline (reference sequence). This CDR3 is CASSSRQGFNEQFF. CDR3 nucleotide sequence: TGTGCCAGCAGCTCCCGACAGGGTTTCAATGAGCAGTTCTTC.

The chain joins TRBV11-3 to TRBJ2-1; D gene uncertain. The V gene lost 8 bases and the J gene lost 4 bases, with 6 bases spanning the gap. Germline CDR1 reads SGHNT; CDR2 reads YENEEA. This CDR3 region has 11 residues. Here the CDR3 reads CASRLYNEQFF. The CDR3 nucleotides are TGTGCCAGCCGCCTATACAATGAGCAGTTCTTC.

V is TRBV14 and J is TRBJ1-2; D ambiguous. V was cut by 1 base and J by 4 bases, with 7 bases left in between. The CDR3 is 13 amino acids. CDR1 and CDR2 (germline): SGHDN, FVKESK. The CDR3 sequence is CASSQVAGYGYTF. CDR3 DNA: TGTGCCAGCAGCCAAGTGGCGGGCTATGGCTACACCTTC.

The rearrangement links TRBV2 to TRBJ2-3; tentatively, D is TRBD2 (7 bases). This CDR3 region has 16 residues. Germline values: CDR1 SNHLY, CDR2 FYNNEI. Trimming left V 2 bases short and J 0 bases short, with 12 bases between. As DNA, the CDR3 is TGTGCCAGCAGTGAATCGGGGGGCCTTAGCACAGATACGCAGTATTTT. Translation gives CASSESGGLSTDTQYF.

CDR3 nucleotides: TGTGCCAGCAGCTACCAAGCGGAGCAGTTCTTC. This gives the protein CASSYQAEQFF. J is TRBJ2-1 and V is TRBV2; no definite D call. V was cut by 6 bases and J by 10 bases, with 10 bases left in between. CDR3 length equals 11 residues. Germline-derived CDR1 and CDR2 are SNHLY and FYNNEI.

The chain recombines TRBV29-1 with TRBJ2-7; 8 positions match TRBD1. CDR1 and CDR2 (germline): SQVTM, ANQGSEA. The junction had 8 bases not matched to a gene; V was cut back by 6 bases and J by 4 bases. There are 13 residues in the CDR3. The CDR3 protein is CSVEDRAQYEQYF. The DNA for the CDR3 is TGCAGCGTCGAGGACAGGGCTCAATACGAGCAGTACTTC.

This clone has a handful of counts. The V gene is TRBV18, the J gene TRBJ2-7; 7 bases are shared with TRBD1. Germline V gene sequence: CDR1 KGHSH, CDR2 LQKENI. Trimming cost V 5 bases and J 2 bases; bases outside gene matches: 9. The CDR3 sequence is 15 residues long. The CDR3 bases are TGTGCCAGCTCAGCAACAGGGGACAGTACCTACGAGCAGTACTTC. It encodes CASSATGDSTYEQYF.

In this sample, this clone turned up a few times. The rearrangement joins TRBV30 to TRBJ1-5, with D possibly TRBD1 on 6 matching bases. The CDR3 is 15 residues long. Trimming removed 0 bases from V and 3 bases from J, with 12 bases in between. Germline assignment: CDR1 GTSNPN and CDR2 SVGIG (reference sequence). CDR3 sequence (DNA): TGTGCCTGGAGTGTGGCCGGGACACTCAATCAGCCCCAGCATTTT. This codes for CAWSVAGTLNQPQHF.

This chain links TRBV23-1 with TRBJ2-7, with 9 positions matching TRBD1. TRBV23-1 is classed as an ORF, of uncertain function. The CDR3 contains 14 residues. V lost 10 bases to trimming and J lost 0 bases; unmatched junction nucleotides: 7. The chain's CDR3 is CAISDRGPSYEQYF. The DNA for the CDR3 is TGCGCCATCTCGGACAGGGGACCCTCCTACGAGCAGTACTTC.

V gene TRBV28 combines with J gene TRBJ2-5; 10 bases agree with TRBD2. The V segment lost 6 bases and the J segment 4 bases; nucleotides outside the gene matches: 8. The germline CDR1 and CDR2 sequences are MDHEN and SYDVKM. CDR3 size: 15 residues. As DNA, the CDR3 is TGTGCCAGCAGCTCCAGCGGGAGGGGACCAGAGACCCAGTACTTC. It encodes CASSSSGRGPETQYF.

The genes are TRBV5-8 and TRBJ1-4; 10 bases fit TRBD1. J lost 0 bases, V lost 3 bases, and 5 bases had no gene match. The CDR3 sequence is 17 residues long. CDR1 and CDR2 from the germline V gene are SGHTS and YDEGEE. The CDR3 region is CASSWTGGVATNEKLFF. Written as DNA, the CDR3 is TGTGCCAGCAGCTGGACAGGGGGAGTAGCAACTAATGAAAAACTGTTTTTT.

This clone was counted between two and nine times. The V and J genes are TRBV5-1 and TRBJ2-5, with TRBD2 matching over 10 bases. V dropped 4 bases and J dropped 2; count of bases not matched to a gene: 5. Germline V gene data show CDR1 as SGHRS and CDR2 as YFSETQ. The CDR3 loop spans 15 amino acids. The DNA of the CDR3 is TGCGCCAGCAGCCCCGGGACTAGCGTTCAAGAGACCCAGTACTTC. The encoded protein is CASSPGTSVQETQYF. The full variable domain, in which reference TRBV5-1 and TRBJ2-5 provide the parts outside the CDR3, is KAGVTQTPRYLIKTRGQQVTLSCSPISGHRSVSWYQQTPGQGLQFLFEYFSETQRNKGNFPGRFSGRQFSNSRSEMNVSTLELGDSALYLCASSPGTSVQETQYFGPGTRLLVL.

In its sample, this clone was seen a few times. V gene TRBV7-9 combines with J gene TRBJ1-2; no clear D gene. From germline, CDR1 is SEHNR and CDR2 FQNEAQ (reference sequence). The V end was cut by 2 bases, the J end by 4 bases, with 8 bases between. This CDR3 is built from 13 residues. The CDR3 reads CASSLREGYGYTF. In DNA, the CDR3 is TGTGCCAGCAGCTTACGTGAGGGCTATGGCTACACCTTC.